Listed here is a single TCR beta chain. The table lists this clonotype with many counts. The clone's antigen remains unknown. No base-level quality is on record; no much larger clone is a single base apart. TCRdb lists the instrument as Illumina HiSeq 1500. TCRdb reprocessing: public reads trimmed at Q25 with fastp, clones called with MiXCR, in-frame beta chains kept. When rows share a CDR3 protein, they turn into one entry using the most common DNA and genes. Across this sample there are fewer than 200,000 distinct CDR3 sequences, with over 13% seen only once. The ten largest clones add up to roughly 30% of the sample. This sample was included in a study of T cell repertoires in cytomegalovirus infection (dated by TCRdb to between 2018 and 2021). General notes on the study: Donor HLA type was relevant to the analysis, as public TCR beta signatures indicated carriage of CMV infection together with the matching HLA type. Study-wide conclusions, independent of this receptor: The ex vivo response was dominated by HLA-C-restricted CMV-specific TCR beta clonotypes, which also provided the single most frequent clonotype in two of eight donors. Carriers of CMV infection plus the relevant HLA type were discriminated by the cumulative frequency of public TCR beta family members in the study cohort and in an independent approximately 340-donor cohort.

The trim is 5 bases for V and 5 bases for J, with a gap of 7 bases between the germline ends. The CDR3 starts with the cysteine, ends with the phenylalanine, and has 12 residues. Only CDR3 DNA is held: 36 bases, read in frame from base 1. CDR1 and CDR2 were assigned from the germline V gene as SGHAT and FQNNGV. This chain joins TRBV11-2 to TRBJ2-4; no confident D gene assignment can be made. This clonotype was sampled from a human donor in good health (CMV status not recorded). Some clones in this sample may be carry-over from other donors' samples. Sequenced input: PBMCs. The CDR3 reads as follows: CASSSLQNIQYF. In nucleotides, the sequence is TGTGCCAGCAGCAGCCTCCAAAACATTCAGTACTTC.